This TCR beta chain came from a study of blood T cell repertoires in COVID-19. Study information: The United States, Italy and Spain were the sources of the acute and convalescent COVID-19 samples. Sample material is recorded as cDNA or gDNA derived from T cells, B-cell-depleted T cells, or PBMCs.

CDR1 and CDR2 (germline): SNHLY, FYNNEI. V lost 2 bases and J lost 9, with 16 bases in between. CDR3 size: 14 residues. Source study methods: Nucleated cell number was recorded as an estimate derived from reference gene primer amplification. Data came from immunoSEQ multiplex PCR; TCRdb stores just in-frame clones and leaves some out. V and J calls and clone size are given by that table; D and trimming were obtained from the DNA. The sample contains approximately 35,000 clones, roughly 88% of which appear only once. The gene calls are TRBV2 and TRBJ2-5; weak D call: TRBD1 (6 bases). The sequenced material came from peripheral blood. This TCR derives from a woman in her 70s with active COVID-19. The DNA of the CDR3 is TGTGCCAGCAGTGAATCAACAGGGCCGCTAGCCCAGTACTTC. Its translation is CASSESTGPLAQYF.